These 20 T cell receptor beta chains came from one sample sequenced in a study of blood T cell repertoires in COVID-19. This table comes from immunoSEQ multiplex PCR, and its TCRdb copy is limited to in-frame clones, with some not included. Of more than 100,000 clones in the sample, 84% were seen once. The sequencing sample was made of PBMCs or T cells enriched from blood (not recorded which). The receptor set was obtained from a woman aged 25 to 39 who had recovered from COVID-19.

The V call is TRBV12-5, the J call TRBJ2-5, with TRBD2 matching 7 bases. Trimming took 1 base from V and 4 from J; bases not matched to a gene: 6. Per germline, CDR1 LGHNT and CDR2 FRNRAP. The CDR3 is 15 amino acids. CDR3 region: CASGLGLTSPETQYF. Written as DNA, the CDR3 is TGTGCTAGTGGTTTGGGCCTGACTAGCCCAGAGACCCAGTACTTC.

The table lists this clone with a count of one. The chain recombines TRBV29-1 with TRBJ1-6; D unclear. The germline V gene has CDR1 SQVTM and CDR2 ANQGSEA. CDR3 length: 14 amino acids. The ends were cut back, 3 bases at V and 4 bases at J, with 10 bases in the middle. The CDR3 reads CSVDAARYNSPLHF. CDR3 DNA sequence: TGCAGCGTTGACGCAGCTAGATATAATTCACCCCTCCACTTT.

As concerns this clone: One junction end does not reproduce the germline sequence, and a read error may be involved. The genes are TRBV28 and TRBJ2-1; TRBD2 matches at 9 bases. Germline CDR1 reads MDHEN; CDR2 reads SYDVKM. CDR3 length: 14 amino acids. CDR3 amino acids: CASSFRVAGDQTIF. DNA of the CDR3: TGTGCCAGCAGTTTCCGAGTAGCGGGAGACCAGACCATCTTC.

This clone has more than one count but fewer than ten. This chain connects TRBV5-1 to TRBJ2-5; 8 bases match TRBD2. The CDR3 runs 17 residues. Germline loops: CDR1 SGHRS, CDR2 YFSETQ. Trimming removed 4 bases from V and 3 bases from J; junction bases left unmatched: 14. The chain's CDR3 is CASSVSGTSGGEETQYF. CDR3 sequence (DNA): TGCGCCAGCAGCGTAAGCGGGACTAGTGGGGGCGAAGAGACCCAGTACTTC. The full variable domain, with the rest looked up from reference TRBV5-1 and TRBJ2-5, is KAGVTQTPRYLIKTRGQQVTLSCSPISGHRSVSWYQQTPGQGLQFLFEYFSETQRNKGNFPGRFSGRQFSNSRSEMNVSTLELGDSALYLCASSVSGTSGGEETQYFGPGTRLLVL.

V gene TRBV14 combines with J gene TRBJ2-2; 7 bases fit TRBD2. CDR3 length equals 20 residues. The germline gives CDR1 SGHDN, CDR2 FVKESK. After removal of 0 bases from V and 0 bases from J, the junction contained 13 bases not matched to a gene. CDR3 sequence (DNA): TGTGCCAGCAGCCAAGATGCGGGGGTATGGGGAAGAGCGAACACCGGGGAGCTGTTTTTT. Its translation: CASSQDAGVWGRANTGELFF.

V and J are TRBV6-5 and TRBJ2-1; possible D gene TRBD2, 5 bases. In germline, CDR1 is MNHEY, CDR2 SVGAGI. CDR3 length: 15 amino acids. V was cut by 0 bases and J by 3 bases, with 9 bases left in between. CDR3 loop: CASSYSTRGYNEQFF. The CDR3 region has the DNA TGTGCCAGCAGTTACTCGACTCGGGGCTACAATGAGCAGTTCTTC.

The genes are TRBV5-1 and TRBJ1-1; D remains unclear. Trimming cost V 4 bases and J 6 bases, with 16 bases left between them. The length of the CDR3 is 14 residues. Germline values: CDR1 SGHRS, CDR2 YFSETQ. CDR3 in amino acids: CASSAEGWGAEAFF. The CDR3 nucleotides read TGCGCCAGCAGCGCTGAAGGCTGGGGAGCTGAAGCTTTCTTT.

The genes are TRBV27 and TRBJ2-5, with a tentative D call TRBD1 (6 bases). The CDR3 runs to 15 residues. Germline V CDR1 and CDR2: MNHEY, SMNVEV (reference sequence). V was trimmed by 8 bases and J by 1 base, leaving 17 bases between them. In DNA form, the CDR3 reads TGTGCCAGCGGGGTATTGGGACACCTCCAAGAGACCCAGTACTTC. Its protein product is CASGVLGHLQETQYF.

The chain carries TRBV7-2 and TRBJ1-5, with 11 bases lining up with TRBD1. Germline-derived CDR1 and CDR2 are SGHTA and FQGNSA. This CDR3 spans 15 amino acids. The J segment lost 7 bases and the V segment lost 2 bases, leaving 4 bases of the junction unmatched. The CDR3 sequence: CASSLFRDRGQPQHF. DNA of the CDR3: TGTGCCAGCAGCTTATTCCGGGACAGGGGGCAGCCCCAGCATTTT.

In this sample, this clone turned up a few times. The CDR3: CASSLEWGSGVLGRSPLHF. As DNA, the CDR3 is TGTGCCAGCAGCTTAGAATGGGGGTCGGGGGTATTGGGCCGATCACCCCTCCACTTT. The chain combines TRBV7-2 with TRBJ1-6; perhaps TRBD1 as D (5 bases). Germline V CDR1 and CDR2: SGHTA, FQGNSA. The length of the CDR3 is 19 residues. The V gene lost 1 base and the J gene lost 10 bases, with 26 bases spanning the gap.

The chain couples TRBV19 to TRBJ2-7; 7 nucleotides align to TRBD1. The germline CDR1 and CDR2 sequences are LNHDA and SQIVND (reference sequence). V lost 7 bases, J lost 0 bases, and 9 bases stayed unmatched. The CDR3 is 15 amino acids. CDR3 loop: CASTRGPGTSYEQYF. The CDR3 nucleotides read TGTGCCAGTACGAGGGGGCCGGGAACCTCCTACGAGCAGTACTTC.

This chain joins TRBV7-9 and TRBJ2-1, with 8 bases matching TRBD2. Germline values: CDR1 SEHNR, CDR2 FQNEAQ (reference sequence). This CDR3 is built from 17 residues. The V gene end was trimmed by 5 bases and the J gene end by 5 bases; junction bases not matched to a gene: 14. Here the CDR3 reads CASSTSILAGYDNEQFF. CDR3 coding DNA: TGTGCCAGCAGCACGAGTATATTAGCGGGATATGACAATGAGCAGTTCTTC.

V gene TRBV7-8 combines with J gene TRBJ2-7, with TRBD2 matching 8 bases. V shed 2 bases and J 2 bases; nucleotides not matched to a gene: 11. Germline CDR1 SGHVS, CDR2 FQNEAQ. The CDR3 is made up of 17 amino acids. The CDR3 sequence is CASSLTPDLAGAYEQYF. The DNA of the CDR3 is TGTGCCAGCAGCTTAACCCCGGACCTAGCGGGTGCCTACGAGCAGTACTTC.

V and J are TRBV11-2 and TRBJ2-7; 10 positions agree with TRBD2. The J segment lost 4 bases and the V segment lost 2 bases, leaving 5 bases of the junction unmatched. Per the germline V gene, CDR1 is SGHAT and CDR2 is FQNNGV. This CDR3 region has 15 residues. The CDR3 protein is CASSLRSSGSYEQYF. The CDR3 DNA sequence: TGTGCCAGCAGCTTAAGGTCTAGCGGGAGTTACGAGCAGTACTTC.

V and J are TRBV7-2 and TRBJ2-7; 13 bases are shared with TRBD2. CDR3 size: 14 residues. The V gene's germline CDR1 is SGHTA and CDR2 FQGNSA. V shed 1 base, J shed 13 bases, and the junction held 7 bases outside the gene matches. CDR3 sequence: CASSLGRTSGGLYF. The CDR3 region has the DNA TGTGCCAGCAGCTTAGGAAGGACTAGCGGGGGATTATACTTC.

V gene TRBV28 combines with J gene TRBJ1-2; possibly TRBD1 for D (5 bases). Trimming removed 5 bases at V and 5 bases at J, with 24 bases between. CDR1 is MDHEN, CDR2 SYDVKM, per germline. The CDR3 contains 17 residues. CDR3: CASSPDGYRLAAYGYTF. The CDR3 region has the DNA TGTGCCAGCAGTCCCGACGGCTACAGGCTCGCCGCGTATGGCTACACCTTC.

This clone was counted once. This sequence joins TRBV7-2 and TRBJ2-3; D might be TRBD1 (5 bases). The V end lost 6 bases, the J end lost 6 bases, and 13 bases lay between the germline ends. This CDR3 is built from 13 residues. From germline, CDR1 is SGHTA and CDR2 FQGNSA. In DNA form, the CDR3 reads TGTGCCAGCAGAGGGGCCTCTGTCGATACGCAGTATTTT. It is translated as CASRGASVDTQYF.

The chain couples TRBV18 to TRBJ2-2; TRBD2 agrees at 9 bases. The CDR3 is 15 amino acids. Germline CDR1 reads KGHSH; CDR2 reads LQKENI. Trimming cost V 3 bases and J 7 bases; bases outside gene matches: 6. The CDR3 DNA reads as TGTGCCAGCTCACCCGGACTAGCGAGAATCGGGGAGCTGTTTTTT. The encoded protein is CASSPGLARIGELFF.

This clone was counted a few times. This chain connects TRBV11-2 to TRBJ2-2, with 8 bases fitting TRBD1. This CDR3 is 17 amino acids long. The junction had 11 bases not matched to a gene; V was cut back by 3 bases and J by 5 bases. Germline loops: CDR1 SGHAT, CDR2 FQNNGV. Here the CDR3 DNA reads TGTGCCAGCAGCTTCCCCCCAGGGGGCGCGAGGACCGGGGAGCTGTTTTTT. Protein: CASSFPPGGARTGELFF.

The rearrangement links TRBV4-3 to TRBJ1-2; perhaps TRBD1 as D (5 bases). CDR1 LGHNA and CDR2 YSLEER come from the germline V gene. This CDR3 contains 16 residues. With 0 bases removed from V and 6 bases from J, the gap between germline ends came to 17 bases. DNA of the CDR3: TGCGCCAGCAGCCAAGATTGGCCCGCCTCGGGGGATGGCTACACCTTC. Translating gives CASSQDWPASGDGYTF.